Shown below are 13 T cell receptor beta chains from a single sample sequenced in a study of T cells in Graves' hyperthyroidism and ophthalmopathy. Authors of the study amplified TCR beta CDR3 regions from RNA transcripts. A first-round RT-PCR of the TCR CDR3 used the HTBI primer set. TCRdb reprocessed the multiplex PCR reads with MiXCR, giving one entry per CDR3 protein. This table has roughly 350,000 distinct CDR3 sequences, roughly 15% appearing once. The material sequenced was blood. The source is a woman aged 40 to 49 with Graves' ophthalmopathy.

This clonotype was seen repeatedly, ten times or more. The chain combines TRBV11-2 with TRBJ2-5; 10 bases map to TRBD1. CDR1 is SGHAT, CDR2 FQNNGV, per germline. V was clipped by 0 bases and J by 4 bases; unmatched bases: 8. The CDR3 spans 17 residues. The DNA of the CDR3 is TGTGCCAGCAGCTTAGAATACGGGTGGGACAGGGGAGAGACCCAGTACTTC. Translated, it gives CASSLEYGWDRGETQYF.

Many counts were recorded for this clonotype. The chain joins TRBV10-2 to TRBJ2-2; 10 nucleotides align to TRBD2. The length of the CDR3 is 14 residues. Germline CDR1 and CDR2: WSHSY and SAAADI. V dropped 6 bases and J dropped 5; count of bases not matched to a gene: 3. The CDR3 DNA reads as TGCGCCAGCAGCAGGACTAGCGGTACCGGGGAGCTGTTTTTT. Translating it yields CASSRTSGTGELFF.

This clonotype was detected a few times. In DNA form, the CDR3 reads TGTGCCACCAGCTCCCGGACGGGACAGAAGGCCTACGAGCAGTACTTC. Translation: CATSSRTGQKAYEQYF. This chain links TRBV15 with TRBJ2-7; TRBD1 matches at 7 bases. V dropped 5 bases and J dropped 2; count of bases not matched to a gene: 12. Germline values: CDR1 LNHNV, CDR2 YYDKDF (reference sequence). The CDR3 sequence is 16 residues long. Together with reference TRBV15 and TRBJ2-7, the CDR3 gives the full variable domain: DAMVIQNPRYQVTQFGKPVTLSCSQTLNHNVMYWYQQKSSQAPKLLFHYYDKDFNNEADTPDNFQSRRPNTSFCFLDIRSPGLGDTAMYLCATSSRTGQKAYEQYFGPGTRLTVT.

About this clonotype itself: Germline and junction disagree at one end, which may indicate a read error. The V gene is TRBV6-5, the J gene TRBJ2-5, with 7 nucleotides matching TRBD2. The CDR3 sequence is 17 residues long. The germline V gene encodes CDR1 MNHEY and CDR2 SVGAGI. CDR3: CASSHSIVPSGQETQYF. The CDR3 nucleotides read TGTGCCAGCAGTCACTCGATCGTCCCTAGCGGACAAGAGACCCAGTACTTC.

This clonotype was picked up many times. This chain uses TRBV7-2 with TRBJ2-7; D unclear. V gave up 1 base and J gave up 3 bases, with 7 bases separating them. The CDR3 spans 13 residues. Germline V gene sequence: CDR1 SGHTA, CDR2 FQGNSA. The CDR3 bases are TGTGCCAGCAGCTTAGGAACGGTCTACGAGCAGTACTTC. Translation gives CASSLGTVYEQYF.

This clonotype came up many times. J is TRBJ2-5 and V is TRBV7-2; the D is unclear. This CDR3 is built from 11 residues. V dropped 4 bases and J dropped 5 bases, with 5 bases sitting between them. Germline CDR1 SGHTA, CDR2 FQGNSA. DNA for the CDR3: TGTGCCAGCAGCTCTTGGGAGACCCAGTACTTC. Protein sequence: CASSSWETQYF. The full variable domain, completed using reference TRBV7-2 and TRBJ2-5, is GAGVSQSPSNKVTEKGKDVELRCDPISGHTALYWYRQSLGQGLEFLIYFQGNSAPDKSGLPSDRFSAERTGGSVSTLTIQRTQQEDSAVYLCASSSWETQYFGPGTRLLVL.

This clonotype was picked up a small number of times. This chain joins TRBV30 and TRBJ2-1; 10 nucleotides match TRBD2. Germline V CDR1 and CDR2: GTSNPN, SVGIG (reference sequence). Losses at the gene ends were 3 bases for V and 7 bases for J; bases not matched to a gene: 6. The CDR3 consists of 14 residues. CDR3 residues: CAWSFGTSENEQFF. Written as DNA, the CDR3 is TGTGCCTGGAGCTTTGGGACTAGCGAGAATGAGCAGTTCTTC.

As concerns this clonotype: Possible read error: a much larger clone is one base away. V and J are TRBV20-1 and TRBJ1-5; tentatively, D is TRBD1 (5 bases). This CDR3 region has 12 residues. V was shortened by 5 bases and J by 13 bases, with 18 bases between the two germline ends. CDR1 is DFQATT, CDR2 SNEGSKA, per germline (reference sequence). Here the CDR3 reads CSAERGSYTQHF. DNA for the CDR3: TGCAGTGCTGAGCGGGGGTCATATACGCAGCATTTT.

The chain couples TRBV5-1 to TRBJ2-1; 10 bases are a match to TRBD1. The germline gives CDR1 SGHRS, CDR2 YFSETQ. The CDR3 runs to 16 residues. After removal of 4 bases from V and 9 bases from J, the junction contained 13 bases not matched to a gene. In DNA form, the CDR3 reads TGCGCCAGCAGCCCCGACAGGGGGCAGAAAAGGGTTGAGCAGTTCTTC. Translation gives CASSPDRGQKRVEQFF.

To note about this clonotype: Being one base from a much bigger clone, this may be a read error. The J gene is TRBJ1-5, the V gene TRBV27; perhaps TRBD1 as D (5 bases). The CDR3 consists of 16 residues. Germline V gene sequence: CDR1 MNHEY, CDR2 SMNVEV (reference sequence). CDR3 coding DNA: TGTGCCAGCAATTTATCGTGGCAGGGAAGAAATCAGCCCCAGCATTTT. Its translation is CASNLSWQGRNQPQHF.

The rearrangement uses TRBV10-1 and TRBJ2-6, with 9 bases that match TRBD1. The CDR3 spans 16 residues. V shed 5 bases, J shed 3 bases, and the junction held 5 bases outside the gene matches. The germline gives CDR1 WNHNN, CDR2 SYGVQD (reference sequence). CDR3 coding DNA: TGCGCCAGCAGTCAGGGACAGGGACTTGGGGCCAACGTCCTGACTTTC. This translates into CASSQGQGLGANVLTF.

This clonotype came up many times. The chain links TRBV11-3 to TRBJ2-5; 8 nucleotides match TRBD2. Germline trimming cut 2 bases from V and 4 bases from J; bases unmatched to any gene: 9. CDR3 length equals 16 residues. Germline-derived CDR1 and CDR2 are SGHNT and YENEEA. For the CDR3, the DNA is TGTGCCAGCAGCTTATACGGGGGGGCCAGTAGAGAGACCCAGTACTTC. Translating it yields CASSLYGGASRETQYF. Drawing the rest from reference TRBV11-3 and TRBJ2-5, the complete variable domain is EAGVVQSPRYKIIEKKQPVAFWCNPISGHNTLYWYLQNLGQGPELLIRYENEEAVDDSQLPKDRFSAERLKGVDSTLKIQPAELGDSAVYLCASSLYGGASRETQYFGPGTRLLVL.

This clonotype was counted at least ten times. The chain uses TRBV3-1 and TRBJ2-1; 11 nucleotides match TRBD2. This CDR3 comprises 17 residues. The J segment lost 1 base and the V segment lost 1 base, leaving 3 bases of the junction unmatched. The germline V gene encodes CDR1 LGHDT and CDR2 YNNKEL (reference sequence). The CDR3 coding sequence is TGTGCCAGCAGCCAAGGAGGGACTAGCGGATCCTACAATGAGCAGTTCTTC. Its translation: CASSQGGTSGSYNEQFF.